This T cell receptor beta chain was retrieved from a study of shared clonotypes between healthy human individuals. At deep level, the assay was performed. TCRdb keeps only in-frame clones here, not all; method: immunoSEQ multiplex PCR. The profile shows about 660,000 clones, roughly 70% of them singletons. Subsets obtained from CD4+ cells comprised CD45RA+ naive and CD45RA-negative memory cells. The germline gives CDR1 MNHEY, CDR2 SMNVEV (reference sequence). The CDR3 extends over 16 amino acids. Deletions cut 3 bases from V and 0 bases from J, with 12 bases between. This TCR was sampled from a young woman in good health. The specimen sequenced was memory CD4+ T cells sorted from blood. Subset indicated: CD45RA-negative fraction. V and J are TRBV27 and TRBJ2-1; TRBD1 might be the D (6 bases). DNA of the CDR3: TGTGCCAGCAGTTTTGGACAGCCGAGCTCCTACAATGAGCAGTTCTTC. Translated: CASSFGQPSSYNEQFF.